This TCR beta chain was identified in a study of CD8+ T cells in alopecia areata. cDNA prepared by RNA extraction and subsequent reverse transcription served as the template for sequencing. Method: immunoSEQ multiplex PCR; TCRdb's copy keeps in-frame clones and lacks some. This table has approximately 200,000 clones, around 60% appearing once. As to treatment: oral pan-JAK inhibitor, 5-10 mg twice daily. This clone was seen just once. Source: CD4+ T cells sorted from blood, taken at week 4, from a patient treated with tofacitinib. The receptor was isolated from a human donor with alopecia areata.

The CDR3 nucleotides read TGTGCCAGCAGCACAGTGGGGATTTCTTCGGAGTTCTTC. This sequence encodes CASSTVGISSEFF. The J gene is TRBJ2-1, the V gene TRBV14; D remains ambiguous. This CDR3 comprises 13 residues. Germline V gene lookup returns CDR1 SGHDN and CDR2 FVKESK. The ends were cut back, 5 bases at V and 14 bases at J, with 19 bases in the middle.